What follows are 26 T cell receptor beta chains derived from one specimen sequenced in a study of neurological immune-mediated disorders. TCRdb used MiXCR to reprocess the 5' RACE reads, holding one entry per CDR3 protein. This sample has around 26,000 distinct CDR3 sequences, with 6.6% found just once. The sequencing sample was made of PBMCs. The receptors were gathered from a woman aged 50 to 60 in good health.

This clonotype was observed many times. The rearrangement links TRBV5-1 to TRBJ1-1; 8 nucleotides match TRBD1. The CDR3 is 16 amino acids. The V gene's germline CDR1 is SGHRS and CDR2 YFSETQ. Trimming cost V 4 bases and J 1 base; bases outside gene matches: 9. CDR3 DNA: TGCGCCAGCAGCGCGGCCAGGGGGCGATCGAACACTGAAGCTTTCTTT. This translates into CASSAARGRSNTEAFF.

Remarks on this clonotype: Given a much more abundant clone one base away, this may be a read error. The chain carries TRBV7-9 and TRBJ2-5, with TRBD1 matching over 10 bases. This CDR3 comprises 15 residues. V shed 5 bases, J shed 6 bases, and the junction held 9 bases outside the gene matches. CDR1 is SEHNR, CDR2 FQNEAQ, per germline (reference sequence). CDR3 sequence reads: CASSKGTGVAKTQYF. CDR3 DNA sequence: TGTGCCAGCAGCAAAGGGACAGGGGTGGCAAAGACCCAGTACTTC.

This clonotype was counted many times. The V gene is TRBV27, the J gene TRBJ2-2, with 11 bases fitting TRBD1. The CDR3 has 15 residues. Unmatched junction bases numbered 9, after V lost 6 bases and J lost 9 bases. Germline lookup yields CDR1 MNHEY and CDR2 SMNVEV (reference sequence). CDR3 sequence reads: CASRGRDRGLRELFF. CDR3 in DNA: TGTGCCAGCAGGGGTCGGGACAGGGGGTTGAGGGAGCTGTTTTTT.

This clonotype was picked up many times. The rearrangement links TRBV6-6 to TRBJ2-1; a possible D gene is TRBD1 (6 bases). CDR1 is MNHNY and CDR2 is SVGAGI in the germline V gene (reference sequence). The CDR3 covers 12 residues. Trimming took off 4 bases at V and 8 bases at J, with 9 bases between the two ends. The CDR3 nucleotides read TGTGCCAGCAGTTTTGGGGGCGATGAGCAGTTCTTC. Protein sequence: CASSFGGDEQFF.

This clonotype appeared many times. The J gene is TRBJ1-2, the V gene TRBV7-2; D gene uncertain. V was trimmed by 5 bases and J by 0 bases, leaving 22 bases between them. Per the germline V gene, CDR1 is SGHTA and CDR2 is FQGNSA. The CDR3 length is 18 residues. The CDR3 sequence: CASSGASVVGSSNYGYTF. As DNA, the CDR3 is TGTGCCAGCAGCGGAGCCTCAGTGGTCGGTTCATCTAACTATGGCTACACCTTC.

This clonotype occurred many times. V usage is TRBV10-3 and J usage is TRBJ2-3, with D maybe TRBD2 (5 bases). The V gene lost 8 bases and the J gene lost 1 base, with 13 bases spanning the gap. The CDR3 is 14 residues long. Germline V lookup: CDR1 ENHRY, CDR2 SYGVKD. CDR3 loop: CAIGNDGGTDTQYF. As DNA, the CDR3 is TGTGCCATCGGGAACGACGGGGGCACAGATACGCAGTATTTT.

This clonotype was seen many times. The chain combines TRBV7-9 with TRBJ2-4; perhaps TRBD1 as D (6 bases). This CDR3 is 17 amino acids long. The ends were cut back, 4 bases at V and 1 base at J, with 17 bases in the middle. Germline loops: CDR1 SEHNR, CDR2 FQNEAQ (reference sequence). The CDR3 protein is CASSSPPPRGAKNIQYF. CDR3 sequence (DNA): TGTGCCAGCAGCTCCCCGCCCCCGAGGGGGGCCAAAAACATTCAGTACTTC.

This clonotype was observed at least ten times. The chain joins TRBV5-1 to TRBJ1-5; TRBD1 agrees at 9 bases. This CDR3 is built from 15 residues. CDR1 is SGHRS, CDR2 YFSETQ, per germline. The V and J ends lost 4 bases and 7 bases, in that order; junction bases with no gene match: 9. In DNA form, the CDR3 reads TGCGCCAGCAGCCCGGGACAGGGAAATTTCCAGCCCCAGCATTTT. It translates to CASSPGQGNFQPQHF.

The table lists this clonotype with many counts. This sequence joins TRBV20-1 and TRBJ1-6, with a weak D call TRBD1 (5 bases). The CDR3 is made up of 13 amino acids. The V and J ends lost 3 bases and 5 bases respectively, with 8 bases between them. Germline V lookup: CDR1 DFQATT, CDR2 SNEGSKA (reference sequence). The CDR3 region is CSASGGDNSPLHF. The DNA for the CDR3 is TGCAGTGCTAGCGGGGGGGATAATTCACCCCTCCACTTT.

Ten or more counts support this clonotype. This rearrangement joins TRBV7-6 to TRBJ2-7; either TRBD1 or TRBD2 may supply D (5 bases each). V was trimmed by 6 bases and J by 3 bases, leaving 12 bases between them. CDR3 length: 13 residues. Germline values: CDR1 SGHVS, CDR2 FNYEAQ. CDR3 in DNA: TGTGCCAGCAGTGGGGGTGGGAGCTACGAGCAGTACTTC. Its protein is CASSGGGSYEQYF. The entire variable domain, with the rest obtained from reference TRBV7-6 and TRBJ2-7, is as follows: GAGVSQSPRYKVTKRGQDVALRCDPISGHVSLYWYRQALGQGPEFLTYFNYEAQQDKSGLPNDRFSAERPEGSISTLTIQRTEQRDSAMYRCASSGGGSYEQYFGPGTRLTVT.

This clonotype was recorded many times. The chain links TRBV5-1 to TRBJ2-7; unclear D gene. CDR1 is SGHRS and CDR2 is YFSETQ in the germline V gene. The CDR3 is 13 residues long. The ends were cut back, 0 bases at V and 6 bases at J, with 10 bases in the middle. In DNA form, the CDR3 reads TGCGCCAGCAGCTTGGAGGCGTCCGGCGAGCAGTACTTC. As protein: CASSLEASGEQYF.

This clonotype showed up many times. This rearrangement joins TRBV20-1 to TRBJ2-3; 8 nucleotides line up with TRBD2. CDR1 and CDR2 from the germline V gene are DFQATT and SNEGSKA (reference sequence). V lost 3 bases, J lost 4 bases, and 21 bases stayed unmatched. CDR3 length: 19 residues. The CDR3 DNA reads as TGCAGTGCTAGGTCCTTCCGGGGGGGGCGATTGGGAGAGGCAGATACGCAGTATTTT. Encoded protein: CSARSFRGGRLGEADTQYF.

This clonotype was seen repeatedly, ten times or more. The J gene is TRBJ1-1, the V gene TRBV12-3 or TRBV12-4; 7 bases are shared with TRBD1. Trimming removed 8 bases from V and 3 bases from J; junction bases left unmatched: 6. The CDR3 is 13 residues long. In DNA, the CDR3 is TGTGCCAGCGCAAGACAGGGCCACACTGAAGCTTTCTTT. Its translation is CASARQGHTEAFF.

In this sample, this clonotype turned up many times. This rearrangement joins TRBV19 to TRBJ2-1; D unclear. This CDR3 has 13 amino acids. Trimming shortened V by 5 bases and J by 9 bases, and 14 bases separated the two germline ends. Germline CDR1 reads LNHDA; CDR2 reads SQIVND (reference sequence). Here the CDR3 DNA reads TGTGCCAGTAGTGGTCACAGAGGTGCTGAGCAGTTCTTC. It specifies CASSGHRGAEQFF.

This clonotype was seen ten or more times. The rearrangement joins TRBV7-8 to TRBJ1-1; D perhaps matches TRBD1 (5 bases). V lost 5 bases to trimming and J lost 3 bases, with 10 bases between them. This CDR3 contains 13 residues. The germline gives CDR1 SGHVS, CDR2 FQNEAQ. The CDR3 spells CASSPGLDTEAFF. In DNA, the CDR3 is TGTGCCAGCAGCCCGGGACTAGACACTGAAGCTTTCTTT. Combining the CDR3 with reference TRBV7-8 and TRBJ1-1 gives the whole variable domain GAGVSQSPRYKVAKRGQDVALRCDPISGHVSLFWYQQALGQGPEFLTYFQNEAQLDKSGLPSDRFFAERPEGSVSTLKIQRTQQEDSAVYLCASSPGLDTEAFFGQGTRLTVV.

This clonotype was detected ten times or more. V gene TRBV10-3 combines with J gene TRBJ2-3, with 9 positions matching TRBD1. CDR3 length: 14 amino acids. Germline lookup yields CDR1 ENHRY and CDR2 SYGVKD. Losses at the gene ends were 6 bases for V and 1 base for J; bases not matched to a gene: 2. CDR3 DNA sequence: TGTGCCATCAGAGGGACAGGGCGCACAGATACGCAGTATTTT. Its translation: CAIRGTGRTDTQYF.

This clonotype was detected ten times or more. The rearrangement uses TRBV14 and TRBJ2-5, with TRBD2 identical over 11 bases. The CDR3 runs 15 residues. CDR1 SGHDN and CDR2 FVKESK come from the germline V gene. The trim removed 1 base at V and 2 bases at J, leaving 0 bases unmatched. CDR3 sequence reads: CASSQASGGQETQYF. CDR3 DNA sequence: TGTGCCAGCAGCCAAGCTAGCGGGGGGCAAGAGACCCAGTACTTC.

The sample holds many counts of this clonotype. This chain connects TRBV24-1 to TRBJ1-2, with 9 bases aligning to TRBD1. This CDR3 region has 13 residues. The trim removed 9 bases at V and 6 bases at J, leaving 7 bases unmatched. CDR1 is KGHDR, CDR2 SFDVKD, per germline. The CDR3 loop reads CATRGTGNHGYTF. CDR3 nucleotides: TGTGCCACCCGGGGGACAGGGAACCATGGCTACACCTTC.

This clonotype was counted between two and nine times. This chain uses TRBV20-1 with TRBJ1-3, with 9 bases identical to TRBD1. The J segment lost 0 bases and the V segment lost 6 bases, leaving 6 bases of the junction unmatched. The V gene's germline CDR1 is DFQATT and CDR2 SNEGSKA (reference sequence). This CDR3 has 15 residues. CDR3 protein: CSAPDRGHSGNTIYF. CDR3 nucleotides: TGCAGTGCCCCGGACAGGGGCCACTCTGGAAACACCATATATTTT.

This clonotype showed up many times. This rearrangement joins TRBV14 to TRBJ2-7, with 9 bases lining up with TRBD2. There are 20 residues in the CDR3. Looked up from germline, CDR1 is SGHDN and CDR2 is FVKESK. The ends lost 1 base at V and 3 bases at J; junction bases unmatched: 19. CDR3 sequence: CASSQVASGRSTPRNYEQYF. For the CDR3, the DNA is TGTGCCAGCAGCCAAGTAGCGAGCGGGAGGAGTACTCCCAGAAACTACGAGCAGTACTTC. Drawing the rest from reference TRBV14 and TRBJ2-7, the complete variable domain is EAGVTQFPSHSVIEKGQTVTLRCDPISGHDNLYWYRRVMGKEIKFLLHFVKESKQDESGMPNNRFLAERTGGTYSTLKVQPAELEDSGVYFCASSQVASGRSTPRNYEQYFGPGTRLTVT.

The rearrangement joins TRBV6-4 to TRBJ1-1, with D possibly matching TRBD1 (6 bases). This CDR3 has 13 amino acids. V lost 5 bases and J lost 1, with 8 bases in between. Germline values: CDR1 MRHNA, CDR2 SNTAGT. This CDR3 reads CASSQQGNTEAFF. The CDR3 DNA is TGTGCCAGCAGTCAACAGGGGAACACTGAAGCTTTCTTT.

This clonotype occurred many times. The J gene is TRBJ2-1, the V gene TRBV24-1; D unclear. Trimming removed 2 bases at V and 12 bases at J, with 13 bases between. Germline loops: CDR1 KGHDR, CDR2 SFDVKD. The CDR3 is 13 amino acids. The CDR3 bases are TGTGCCACCAGTGATTCCCAGATCGGAACGCAGTTCTTC. It specifies CATSDSQIGTQFF.

This clonotype was counted ten times or more. This sequence joins TRBV7-9 and TRBJ2-1; D call uncertain. The germline CDR1 and CDR2 sequences are SEHNR and FQNEAQ (reference sequence). Trimming took 2 bases from V and 7 from J, leaving 6 bases between them. The length of the CDR3 is 12 residues. The DNA for the CDR3 is TGTGCCAGCAGCTTATCAGCGAATGAGCAGTTCTTC. This sequence encodes CASSLSANEQFF.

This clonotype was counted ten times or more. CDR3 nucleotides: TGTGCCAGCTCATTCCCAGATACGCAGTATTTT. This codes for CASSFPDTQYF. V and J are TRBV18 and TRBJ2-3; D is unclear. Germline lookup yields CDR1 KGHSH and CDR2 LQKENI. V gave up 5 bases and J gave up 4 bases, with 4 bases separating them. This CDR3 region has 11 residues.

Many counts were recorded for this clonotype. V and J are TRBV6-6 and TRBJ2-5, with TRBD2 as a possible D gene (5 bases). The CDR3 sequence is 14 residues long. Trimming stripped 2 bases from V and 1 base from J, with 8 bases between. The germline V gene encodes CDR1 MNHNY and CDR2 SVGAGI (reference sequence). The CDR3 bases are TGTGCCAGCAGTTACGCCGGGATCCAAGAGACCCAGTACTTC. Translating gives CASSYAGIQETQYF.

This clonotype was counted ten times or more. The chain is built from TRBV7-2 and TRBJ1-4; weak D call: TRBD1 (5 bases). Trimming pared 5 bases from V and 4 bases from J, leaving 20 bases between. The length of the CDR3 is 17 residues. Germline assignment: CDR1 SGHTA and CDR2 FQGNSA. CDR3 DNA: TGTGCCAGCAGCCTCTCGGTCGGGTCGGGGCTTAATGAAAAACTGTTTTTT. Residues: CASSLSVGSGLNEKLFF.